This TCR beta chain is drawn from a study of T cell changes during pregnancy in multiple sclerosis. Here immunoSEQ multiplex PCR was the method, and the copy in TCRdb shows in-frame clones only, minus some. The sample shows about 28,000 clones, nearly 90% of them seen only once. From germline, CDR1 is SNHLY and CDR2 FYNNEI. The J segment lost 5 bases and the V segment lost 8 bases, leaving 5 bases of the junction unmatched. The CDR3 is 12 amino acids. This clone was seen just once. The sequencing here drew on CD4+ T cells from peripheral blood mononuclear cells, taken in the second trimester of pregnancy. V is TRBV2 and J is TRBJ2-5; 7 bases line up with TRBD2. The TCR sequence derives from a female donor with multiple sclerosis, enrolled in a pregnancy study. CDR3 loop: CASGLVAETQYF. DNA for the CDR3: TGTGCCAGCGGACTAGTGGCGGAGACCCAGTACTTC.